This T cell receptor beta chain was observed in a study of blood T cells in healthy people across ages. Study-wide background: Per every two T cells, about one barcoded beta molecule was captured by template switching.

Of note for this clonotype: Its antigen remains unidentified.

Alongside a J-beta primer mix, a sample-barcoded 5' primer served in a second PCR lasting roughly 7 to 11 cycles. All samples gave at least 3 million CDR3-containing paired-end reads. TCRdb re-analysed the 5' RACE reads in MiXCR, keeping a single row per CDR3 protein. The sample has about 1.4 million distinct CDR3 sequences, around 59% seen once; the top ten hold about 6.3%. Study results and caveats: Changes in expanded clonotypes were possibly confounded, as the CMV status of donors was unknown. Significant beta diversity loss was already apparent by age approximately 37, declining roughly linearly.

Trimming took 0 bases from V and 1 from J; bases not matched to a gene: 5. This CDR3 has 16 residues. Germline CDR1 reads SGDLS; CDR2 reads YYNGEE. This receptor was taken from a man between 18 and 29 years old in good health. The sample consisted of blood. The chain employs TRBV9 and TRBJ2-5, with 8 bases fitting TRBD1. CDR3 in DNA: TGTGCCAGCAGCGTAGGGGGGACAGGACCCCAAGAGACCCAGTACTTC. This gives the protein CASSVGGTGPQETQYF.